This TCR beta chain appears in the sequencing data of a study of beta chain features in type 1 diabetes. Regarding the study as a whole: A moderate, significant TCRB CDR3 shortening appeared in type 1 diabetes across four CD4+ subsets.

Reverse transcription of all isolated RNA meant that expressed TCRB transcripts were sequenced. Libraries were prepared by immunoSEQ multiplex PCR; TCRdb keeps only in-frame clonotypes and omits some of them. The table lists 600,000 to 750,000 clones, roughly 12% of them singletons, with around 0.12% in the top ten. This CDR3 comprises 15 residues. Germline lookup yields CDR1 SGDLS and CDR2 YYNGEE. V was pared by 1 base and J by 5 bases, with 10 bases between. This clone was seen a few times. What it binds is unknown. In the same sample, other DNA sequences code for this CDR3. V usage is TRBV9 and J usage is TRBJ1-6, with D perhaps TRBD1 (5 bases). Sample: naive CD4+ T cells from blood. The receptor was isolated from a man in his thirties or forties with type 1 diabetes. The CDR3 DNA follows: TGTGCCAGCAGCGTAACCGGGGGAAATAATTCACCCCTCCACTTT. Protein sequence: CASSVTGGNNSPLHF.